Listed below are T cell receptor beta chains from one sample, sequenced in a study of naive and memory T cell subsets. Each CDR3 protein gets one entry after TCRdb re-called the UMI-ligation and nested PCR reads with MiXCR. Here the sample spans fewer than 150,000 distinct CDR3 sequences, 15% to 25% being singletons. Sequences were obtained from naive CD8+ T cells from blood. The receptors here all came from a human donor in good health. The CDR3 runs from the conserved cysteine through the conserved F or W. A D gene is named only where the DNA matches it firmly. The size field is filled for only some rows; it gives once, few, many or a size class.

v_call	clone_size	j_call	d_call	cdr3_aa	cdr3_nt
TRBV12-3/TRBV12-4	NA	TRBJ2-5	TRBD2	CASSFSLAGDETQYF	TGTGCCAGCAGTTTTAGTCTAGCGGGAGATGAGACCCAGTACTTC
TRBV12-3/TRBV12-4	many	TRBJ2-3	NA	CASSLARGGADTDTQYF	TGTGCCAGCAGTTTAGCCAGAGGTGGGGCCGACACAGATACGCAGTATTTT
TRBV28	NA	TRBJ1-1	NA	CAARRNTEAFF	TGTGCCGCCAGGAGGAACACTGAAGCTTTCTTT
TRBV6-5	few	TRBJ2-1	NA	CASSQNYNEQFF	TGTGCCAGCAGTCAAAACTACAATGAGCAGTTCTTC
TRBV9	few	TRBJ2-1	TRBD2	CASSVGLAGGPGNEQFF	TGTGCCAGCAGCGTAGGACTAGCGGGAGGGCCGGGGAATGAGCAGTTCTTC
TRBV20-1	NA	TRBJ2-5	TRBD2	CSAGLAGGYQYF	TGCAGTGCTGGACTAGCGGGAGGTTATCAGTACTTC
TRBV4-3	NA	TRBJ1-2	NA	CASSSERKANYGYTF	TGCGCCAGCAGCTCCGAGCGCAAAGCTAACTATGGCTACACCTTC
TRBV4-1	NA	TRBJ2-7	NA	CASSQSPGRSYEQYF	TGCGCCAGCAGCCAATCACCGGGACGGTCCTACGAGCAGTACTTC
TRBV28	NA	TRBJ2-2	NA	CASSLQAGTGELFF	TGTGCCAGCAGTTTGCAGGCGGGGACCGGGGAGCTGTTTTTT
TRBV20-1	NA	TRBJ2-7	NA	CSARSYVAYEQYF	TGCAGTGCTAGGTCCTACGTGGCCTACGAGCAGTACTTC
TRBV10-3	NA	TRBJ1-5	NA	CAISDPDDSNQPQHF	TGTGCCATCAGTGACCCAGACGATAGCAATCAGCCCCAGCATTTT
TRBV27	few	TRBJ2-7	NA	CASSLSFGGGYEQYF	TGTGCCAGCAGTTTATCTTTCGGGGGCGGGTACGAGCAGTACTTC
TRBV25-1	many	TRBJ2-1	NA	CASSESDEQFF	TGTGCCAGCAGTGAATCGGATGAGCAGTTCTTC
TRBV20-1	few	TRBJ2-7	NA	CSAAEGSYEQYF	TGCAGTGCTGCGGAGGGGTCCTACGAGCAGTACTTC
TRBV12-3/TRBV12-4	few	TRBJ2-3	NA	CASSFYRGIVDTQYF	TGTGCCAGCAGCTTTTATCGCGGGATTGTGGATACGCAGTATTTT
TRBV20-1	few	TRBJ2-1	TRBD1	CSAGQGHSYNEQFF	TGCAGTGCCGGACAGGGGCATTCCTACAATGAGCAGTTCTTC
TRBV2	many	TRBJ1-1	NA	CASLGGTEAFF	TGTGCCAGTCTTGGGGGGACTGAAGCTTTCTTT
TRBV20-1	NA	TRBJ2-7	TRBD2	CSAGAGDPTPYEQYF	TGCAGTGCTGGGGCGGGGGATCCGACCCCCTACGAGCAGTACTTC
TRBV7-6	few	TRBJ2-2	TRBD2	CASSLTSGSTGELFF	TGTGCCAGCAGCTTAACTAGCGGGTCCACCGGGGAGCTGTTTTTT
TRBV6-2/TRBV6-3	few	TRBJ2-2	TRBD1	CASSPRDRTNTGELFF	TGTGCCAGCAGCCCTAGGGACAGGACAAACACCGGGGAGCTGTTTTTT
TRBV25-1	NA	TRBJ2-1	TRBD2	CASSEYFPGLAGNEQFF	TGTGCCAGCAGTGAATATTTCCCGGGGCTAGCGGGAAATGAGCAGTTCTTC
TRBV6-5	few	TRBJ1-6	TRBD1	CASSYRSGSTRSTGGEPLHF	TGTGCCAGCAGTTATCGGTCGGGATCAACCAGATCCACAGGGGGCGAGCCCCTCCACTTT
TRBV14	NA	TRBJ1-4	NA	CASSQNWGWGEKLFF	TGTGCCAGCAGCCAAAACTGGGGATGGGGAGAAAAACTGTTTTTT